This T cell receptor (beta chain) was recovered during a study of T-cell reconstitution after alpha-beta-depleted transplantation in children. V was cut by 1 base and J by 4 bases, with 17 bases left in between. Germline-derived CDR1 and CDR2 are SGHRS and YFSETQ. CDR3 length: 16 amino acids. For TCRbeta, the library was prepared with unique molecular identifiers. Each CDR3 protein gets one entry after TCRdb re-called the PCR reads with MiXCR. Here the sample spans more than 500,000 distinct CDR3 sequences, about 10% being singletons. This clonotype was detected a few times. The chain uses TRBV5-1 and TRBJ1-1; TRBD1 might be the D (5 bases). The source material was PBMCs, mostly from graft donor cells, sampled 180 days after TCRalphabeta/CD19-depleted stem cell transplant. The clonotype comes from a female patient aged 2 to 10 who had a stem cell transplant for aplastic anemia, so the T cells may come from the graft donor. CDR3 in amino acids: CASSLYYSTQGTEAFF. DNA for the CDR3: TGCGCCAGCAGCTTGTACTACTCCACTCAGGGCACTGAAGCTTTCTTT.